The present TCR beta chain was sequenced within a study of post-analysis software for immune sequencing data. Study-level findings and limits: About 5 TRBV segments appeared more often in patients than in controls, and TRBV5-6, TRBV5-1 and TRBV20-1 were among these.

Unique molecular identifiers tagged the TCR beta cDNA libraries. TCRdb called the PCR reads again in MiXCR, with one record for every CDR3 protein. This table has roughly 800,000 distinct CDR3 sequences, 53% appearing once. The V and J ends lost 8 bases and 2 bases respectively, with 10 bases between them. Germline loops: CDR1 SGHAT, CDR2 FQNNGV. CDR3 size: 12 residues. A note on this clonotype: Its antigen is undetermined.

The source of this sequence is a girl aged 10 to 17 with multiple sclerosis. Material for sequencing was blood. The rearrangement uses TRBV11-2 and TRBJ2-7; D is perhaps TRBD2 (6 bases). CDR3 sequence (DNA): TGTGCCAGCTCGGGGGAGGCCTACGAGCAGTACTTC. Its translation is CASSGEAYEQYF.